This TCR beta chain was captured in a study of T cell responses to AZD1222 COVID-19 vaccine. Study-wide points: Only five to seven AZD1222 recipients were seropositive at baseline. Two doses of AZD1222 preceded a rise in Spike-specific TCR breadth and depth. The peak T cell response came first, and repertoires were sampled only after it.

On this clone: Its antigen is not identified.

The CDR3 is 17 amino acids. The trim removed 0 bases at V and 4 bases at J, leaving 10 bases unmatched. From germline, CDR1 is SGHDN and CDR2 FVKESK. Assay used: immunoSEQ multiplex PCR; TCRdb lists only in-frame clones, some missing. In the table there are 130,000 to 150,000 clones, approximately 90% of which are singletons. The material sequenced was peripheral blood, taken on day 0 of AZD1222 vaccination. The sequence was obtained from an adult in good health. The chain is built from TRBV14 and TRBJ2-3; TRBD2 aligns across 7 bases. CDR3 sequence: CASSQDFGTIRADTQYF. In DNA form, the CDR3 reads TGTGCCAGCAGCCAAGATTTTGGGACTATTAGGGCAGATACGCAGTATTTT. The full variable domain, in which reference TRBV14 and TRBJ2-3 provide the parts outside the CDR3, is EAGVTQFPSHSVIEKGQTVTLRCDPISGHDNLYWYRRVMGKEIKFLLHFVKESKQDESGMPNNRFLAERTGGTYSTLKVQPAELEDSGVYFCASSQDFGTIRADTQYFGPGTRLTVL.